This TCR beta chain was captured by sequencing in a study of tumor-infiltrating lymphocytes in primary liver carcinoma. Study-level findings and limits: Researchers report that only about 7-24% of top clones turned up in all five tumor regions.

Synthesis of TCR beta cDNA was carried out from around 540 ng total RNA with a constant-region primer. Libraries for TCR beta were built through three nested multiplex PCR rounds, which together made up a slightly modified ARM-PCR procedure. Forward primers for TRBV1-TRBV30 and a C-beta reverse primer served the first two PCR rounds, at approximately 10 cycles each. TCRdb re-analysed the multiplex PCR reads in MiXCR, keeping a single row per CDR3 protein. The sample holds fewer than 150,000 distinct CDR3 sequences; 50% to 65% are singletons and the top ten take about a tenth. In regard to this clonotype: The antigen remains undetermined.

Germline CDR1 reads MDHEN; CDR2 reads SYDVKM. The CDR3 length is 16 residues. Joint extraction of RNA and DNA used about 17-31 mg of bulk tissue that was unsorted. The study enrolled treatment-naive patients with chronic HBV infection. Sequenced input: liver tumor tissue from sampling region 1. Subset noted: tumor region T1, superior pole. The clonotype comes from a woman aged 60-75 years with primary liver carcinoma and hepatitis B virus infection. The V gene is TRBV28, the J gene TRBJ2-1; weak D call: TRBD2 (5 bases). CDR3 residues: CAGSSPVGDTYNEQFF. The DNA for the CDR3 is TGTGCTGGCAGTTCTCCAGTCGGGGATACCTACAATGAGCAGTTCTTC.